A single sample is the source of the 32 T cell receptor beta chains below, sequenced in a study of cytomegalovirus exposure and HLA in healthy donors. The PCR contained 60 Vbeta and 13 Jbeta primers. The data were produced by immunoSEQ multiplex PCR, yet TCRdb's version contains in-frame clones alone and is incomplete. The sample gives about 130,000 clones, around 77% of which show up once; more than 0.95% is in the top ten. Sequencing was carried out using PBMCs. These receptors were taken from a man aged 45-60 years in good health and CMV-seronegative.

This clone was seen a few times. The chain combines TRBV19 with TRBJ2-1; tentatively, D is TRBD1 (6 bases). The CDR3 length is 15 residues. Trimming pared 5 bases from V and 2 bases from J, leaving 13 bases between. Germline V gene sequence: CDR1 LNHDA, CDR2 SQIVND (reference sequence). CDR3 DNA: TGTGCCAGTAGTGGTCGGGACACCACCTACAATGAGCAGTTCTTC. Its translation: CASSGRDTTYNEQFF.

The V and J genes are TRBV28 and TRBJ2-5, with TRBD1 as a possible D gene (5 bases). The germline V gene encodes CDR1 MDHEN and CDR2 SYDVKM. The CDR3 has 14 residues. V shed 5 bases and J shed 5 bases, with 15 bases lying between them. The CDR3 sequence: CASSVDMGPETQYF. CDR3 sequence (DNA): TGTGCCAGCAGTGTGGACATGGGGCCCGAGACCCAGTACTTC.

This chain links TRBV13 with TRBJ1-2; TRBD1 is a possible D gene (5 bases). Germline CDR1 PRHDT, CDR2 FYEKMQ (reference sequence). V was pared by 4 bases and J by 5 bases, with 11 bases between. The CDR3 consists of 13 residues. CDR3 loop: CASSSSGSYGYTF. The CDR3 nucleotides are TGTGCCAGCAGCTCCTCAGGGTCTTATGGCTACACCTTC. The entire variable domain, with the rest obtained from reference TRBV13 and TRBJ1-2, is as follows: AAGVIQSPRHLIKEKRETATLKCYPIPRHDTVYWYQQGPGQDPQFLISFYEKMQSDKGSIPDRFSAQQFSDYHSELNMSSLELGDSALYFCASSSSGSYGYTFGSGTRLTVV.

This clone was counted a few times. V is TRBV7-9 and J is TRBJ1-5; TRBD1 matches 10 bases. Per the germline V gene, CDR1 is SEHNR and CDR2 is FQNEAQ (reference sequence). Trimming took 1 base from V and 4 from J; bases not matched to a gene: 1. This CDR3 has 15 amino acids. The CDR3 is CASSLGQGANQPQHF. The CDR3 DNA sequence: TGTGCCAGCAGCTTAGGACAGGGGGCTAATCAGCCCCAGCATTTT.

This chain connects TRBV5-3 to TRBJ1-2, with 9 bases fitting TRBD1. TRBV5-3 belongs to the ORF category, with a function that is uncertain. The CDR3 covers 14 residues. The J segment lost 6 bases and the V segment lost 4 bases, leaving 7 bases of the junction unmatched. CDR3 nucleotides: TGTGCCAGAAGCCGGGACAGGGTTCCGGATGGCTACACCTTC. Its translation is CARSRDRVPDGYTF.

Worth noting for this clone: The same CDR3 arises from other DNA sequences in this sample as well. This chain uses TRBV5-1 with TRBJ2-2; TRBD1 agrees at 8 bases. With 0 bases clipped from V and 4 bases from J, the junction kept 2 bases outside the gene matches. CDR3 size: 15 residues. Germline V CDR1 and CDR2: SGHRS, YFSETQ. DNA for the CDR3: TGCGCCAGCAGCTTGGGTACAGGGGGCACCGGGGAGCTGTTTTTT. Protein sequence: CASSLGTGGTGELFF.

This clone turned up a few times. Additional DNA sequences in this sample encode the identical CDR3. The chain carries TRBV9 and TRBJ1-4; 9 nucleotides line up with TRBD1. V lost 3 bases, J lost 8 bases, and 5 bases stayed unmatched. Per germline, CDR1 SGDLS and CDR2 YYNGEE. The CDR3 extends over 14 amino acids. As DNA, the CDR3 is TGTGCCAGCAGCGCGACTACAGGGGGCGAAAAACTGTTTTTT. Protein product: CASSATTGGEKLFF.

The chain has TRBV7-3 and TRBJ2-5, with D possibly TRBD1 on 6 matching bases. Per the germline V gene, CDR1 is SGHTA and CDR2 is FQGTGA. The CDR3 length is 15 residues. With 5 bases removed from V and 1 base from J, the gap between germline ends came to 14 bases. CDR3 coding DNA: TGTGCCAGCAGCCCCTCGGGGACACTCCAAGAGACCCAGTACTTC. It encodes CASSPSGTLQETQYF.

CDR3 protein: CASSPDGGSYEQYF. The CDR3 DNA is TGCGCCAGCAGCCCGGACGGGGGTTCCTACGAGCAGTACTTC. The rearrangement uses TRBV5-1 and TRBJ2-7; D possibly corresponds to TRBD2 (6 bases). V dropped 4 bases and J dropped 1 base, with 12 bases sitting between them. There are 14 residues in the CDR3. Germline V gene data show CDR1 as SGHRS and CDR2 as YFSETQ.

J is TRBJ2-3 and V is TRBV5-1; a possible D gene is TRBD2 (5 bases). The CDR3 spans 15 residues. Trimming removed 3 bases from V and 4 bases from J, with 15 bases in between. Germline values: CDR1 SGHRS, CDR2 YFSETQ. CDR3 sequence reads: CASSSLQGSADTQYF. The CDR3 nucleotides are TGCGCCAGCAGCTCTTTACAAGGGAGCGCAGATACGCAGTATTTT.

The chain links TRBV11-2 to TRBJ1-5; D remains unclear. Between the trimmed V and J ends, which lost 1 base and 7 bases, there was a span of 11 bases. The CDR3 runs 14 residues. Germline CDR1 SGHAT, CDR2 FQNNGV. DNA of the CDR3: TGTGCCAGCAGCTTAGTCGACGGAGGCCAGCCCCAGCATTTT. Residues: CASSLVDGGQPQHF.

The chain has TRBV10-3 and TRBJ2-3; D might be TRBD1 (6 bases). The CDR3 contains 14 residues. Deletions cut 6 bases from V and 2 bases from J, with 12 bases between. Germline V gives CDR1 ENHRY, CDR2 SYGVKD. The CDR3 bases are TGTGCCATCAGGAACAGGGACCTCACAGATACGCAGTATTTT. The encoded protein is CAIRNRDLTDTQYF.

This clone occurred once. This chain links TRBV6-6 with TRBJ2-1, with TRBD1 matching 10 bases. Germline V gives CDR1 MNHNY, CDR2 SVGAGI (reference sequence). V was clipped by 2 bases and J by 6 bases; unmatched bases: 7. The CDR3 extends over 16 amino acids. The CDR3: CASSYPDRGRGNEQFF. In DNA form, the CDR3 reads TGTGCCAGCAGTTACCCAGACAGGGGGCGAGGCAATGAGCAGTTCTTC.

The chain combines TRBV21-1 with TRBJ1-3. TRBV21-1 is a documented pseudogene. This CDR3 has 19 residues. The CDR3 reads CASSKALWGRPNLGGTIYF. The CDR3 nucleotides read TGTGCCAGCAGCAAAGCCCTGTGGGGCAGGCCGAACCTGGGAGGCACCATATATTTT.

The gene calls are TRBV28 and TRBJ1-4; possible D gene TRBD1, 5 bases. The CDR3 loop spans 13 amino acids. Trimming pared 10 bases from V and 3 bases from J, leaving 12 bases between. Looked up from germline, CDR1 is MDHEN and CDR2 is SYDVKM. CDR3 amino acids: CATSGLSNEKLFF. For the CDR3, the DNA is TGTGCCACTTCAGGGTTGTCTAATGAAAAACTGTTTTTT. Complete variable domain (other parts from reference TRBV28 and TRBJ1-4): DVKVTQSSRYLVKRTGEKVFLECVQDMDHENMFWYRQDPGLGLRLIYFSYDVKMKEKGDIPEGYSVSREKKERFSLILESASTNQTSMYLCATSGLSNEKLFFGSGTQLSVL.

The genes are TRBV5-6 and TRBJ2-7; TRBD1 is a possible D gene (6 bases). Germline CDR1 is SGHDT and CDR2 is YYEEEE. V was cut by 3 bases and J by 0 bases, with 7 bases left in between. The CDR3 extends over 13 amino acids. CDR3 sequence: CASSSTGSYEQYF. CDR3 bases: TGTGCCAGCAGCTCGACAGGCTCCTACGAGCAGTACTTC.

The chain's CDR3 is CASSLYSSGANVLTF. The DNA of the CDR3 is TGTGCCAGCAGTTTATACAGCTCTGGGGCCAACGTCCTGACTTTC. This chain connects TRBV28 to TRBJ2-6; no clear D gene. The germline V and J ends were trimmed by 1 base and 0 bases, with 4 bases remaining between them. The CDR3 extends over 15 amino acids. Germline CDR1 is MDHEN and CDR2 is SYDVKM.

The genes are TRBV7-2 and TRBJ2-5; 10 bases line up with TRBD2. CDR1 and CDR2 (germline): SGHTA, FQGNSA. The CDR3 totals 16 residues. Trimming took 5 bases from V and 9 from J; bases not matched to a gene: 15. The CDR3: CASSLTSGNPRVAQYF. The DNA for the CDR3 is TGTGCCAGCAGCCTAACTAGCGGGAACCCAAGAGTGGCCCAGTACTTC.

This clone appeared a few times. This rearrangement joins TRBV11-2 to TRBJ2-1; TRBD2 is a possible D gene (5 bases). This CDR3 contains 14 residues. From germline, CDR1 is SGHAT and CDR2 FQNNGV. V lost 1 base and J 9 bases, leaving 13 bases between the germline ends. The CDR3 is CASSLVSIGVEQFF. CDR3 coding DNA: TGTGCCAGCAGCTTAGTCTCCATCGGGGTTGAGCAGTTCTTC.

The rearrangement joins TRBV28 to TRBJ2-1, with D uncertain. The germline CDR1 and CDR2 sequences are MDHEN and SYDVKM. V shed 6 bases and J shed 4 bases, with 4 bases lying between them. The CDR3 has 11 residues. CDR3 loop: CASSLYNEQFF. CDR3 nucleotides: TGTGCCAGCAGCCTTTACAATGAGCAGTTCTTC. The whole variable domain, filled in from reference TRBV28 and TRBJ2-1, reads DVKVTQSSRYLVKRTGEKVFLECVQDMDHENMFWYRQDPGLGLRLIYFSYDVKMKEKGDIPEGYSVSREKKERFSLILESASTNQTSMYLCASSLYNEQFFGPGTRLTVL.

About this clone itself: Mismatch with germline at one junction end may stem from a read error. CDR3 protein: CSSRTGTGELFF. The CDR3 region has the DNA TGTTCCAGCAGAACAGGGACCGGGGAGCTGTTTTTT. The V gene is TRBV7-9, the J gene TRBJ2-2, with D possibly being TRBD1 (6 bases). The CDR3 runs to 12 residues. The germline gives CDR1 SEHNR, CDR2 FQNEAQ (reference sequence).

V gene TRBV2 combines with J gene TRBJ1-1; perhaps TRBD1 as D (6 bases). V was shortened by 1 base and J by 5 bases, with 8 bases between the two germline ends. Per the germline V gene, CDR1 is SNHLY and CDR2 is FYNNEI. The CDR3 has 13 residues. Written as DNA, the CDR3 is TGTGCCAGCAGTGAAGAGGGGGATACTGAAGCTTTCTTT. The encoded protein is CASSEEGDTEAFF.

This chain joins TRBV25-1 and TRBJ2-4; D may be TRBD2 (6 bases). V lost 2 bases and J 1 base, leaving 12 bases between the germline ends. The CDR3 covers 16 residues. In germline, CDR1 is MGHDK, CDR2 SYGVNS. The CDR3, as DNA: TGTGCCAGCAGTGAAGGGGGGTTTCTGGCCAAAAACATTCAGTACTTC. Residues: CASSEGGFLAKNIQYF.

The rearrangement joins TRBV5-6 to TRBJ1-1, with 7 bases matching TRBD1. J was trimmed by 11 bases and V by 4 bases; bases with no gene match: 17. The CDR3 extends over 15 amino acids. Germline CDR1 is SGHDT and CDR2 is YYEEEE. CDR3: CASSPSDDRALWAFF. For the CDR3, the DNA is TGTGCCAGCAGCCCCTCAGACGACAGGGCCCTATGGGCTTTCTTT.

The chain uses TRBV5-4 and TRBJ2-1; D is unclear. This CDR3 has 14 amino acids. Germline CDR1 SGHNT, CDR2 YYREEE (reference sequence). Trimming shortened V by 0 bases and J by 8 bases, and 12 bases separated the two germline ends. Here the CDR3 reads CASSLDSLIDEQFF. DNA of the CDR3: TGTGCCAGCAGCTTGGACTCGCTGATCGATGAGCAGTTCTTC.

This chain links TRBV5-1 with TRBJ2-5; D may be TRBD2 (5 bases). This CDR3 comprises 15 residues. Trimming shortened V by 0 bases and J by 5 bases, and 14 bases separated the two germline ends. CDR1 and CDR2 (germline): SGHRS, YFSETQ. The CDR3 spells CASSLEGGWEETQYF. The CDR3 DNA reads TGCGCCAGCAGCTTGGAAGGCGGATGGGAGGAGACCCAGTACTTC. Full variable domain (remainder filled in from reference TRBV5-1 and TRBJ2-5): KAGVTQTPRYLIKTRGQQVTLSCSPISGHRSVSWYQQTPGQGLQFLFEYFSETQRNKGNFPGRFSGRQFSNSRSEMNVSTLELGDSALYLCASSLEGGWEETQYFGPGTRLLVL.

The chain uses TRBV29-1 and TRBJ2-3; 8 bases are a match to TRBD1. The CDR3 has 15 amino acids. V was clipped by 2 bases and J by 9 bases; unmatched bases: 13. Per the germline V gene, CDR1 is SQVTM and CDR2 is ANQGSEA. In nucleotides, the CDR3 is TGCAGCGTTGAATCGTTCGGACAGGGCCCGTGCACGCAGTATTTT. It encodes CSVESFGQGPCTQYF.

The DNA of the CDR3 is TGTGCCAGCAGCTTAGAGCCCAGAATCTACGAGCAGTACTTC. It translates to CASSLEPRIYEQYF. The gene calls are TRBV11-2 and TRBJ2-7; D gene ambiguous. The V end was cut by 0 bases, the J end by 3 bases, with 9 bases between. This CDR3 contains 14 residues. Germline CDR1 reads SGHAT; CDR2 reads FQNNGV.

The chain combines TRBV7-3 with TRBJ2-2, with 7 bases that match TRBD2. The CDR3 covers 17 residues. The ends lost 5 bases at V and 2 bases at J; junction bases unmatched: 11. Germline values: CDR1 SGHTA, CDR2 FQGTGA. In DNA form, the CDR3 reads TGTGCCAGCAGCCCGCAGGGTACGGGAGGAAACACCGGGGAGCTGTTTTTT. Its protein is CASSPQGTGGNTGELFF.

The rearrangement joins TRBV5-4 to TRBJ1-2; no clear D gene. CDR1 and CDR2 from the germline V gene are SGHNT and YYREEE (reference sequence). The CDR3 consists of 15 residues. Deletions cut 4 bases from V and 2 bases from J, with 15 bases between. Here the CDR3 reads CASSREWVGNYGYTF. As DNA, the CDR3 is TGTGCCAGCAGCCGGGAATGGGTCGGAAACTATGGCTACACCTTC.

This chain uses TRBV7-9 with TRBJ2-3; D is uncertain. This CDR3 region has 13 residues. Germline V gene data show CDR1 as SEHNR and CDR2 as FQNEAQ (reference sequence). Trimming took off 5 bases at V and 2 bases at J, with 8 bases between the two ends. The CDR3, as DNA: TGTGCCAGCAGCGTCGACAACACAGATACGCAGTATTTT. It encodes CASSVDNTDTQYF.

V usage is TRBV19 and J usage is TRBJ1-1, with no clear D. This CDR3 region has 15 residues. V lost 2 bases, J lost 1 base, and 11 bases lay in between. Germline loops: CDR1 LNHDA, CDR2 SQIVND (reference sequence). The DNA of the CDR3 is TGTGCCAGTAGTATAAGCGGCAGTCAGAACACTGAAGCTTTCTTT. This translates into CASSISGSQNTEAFF.